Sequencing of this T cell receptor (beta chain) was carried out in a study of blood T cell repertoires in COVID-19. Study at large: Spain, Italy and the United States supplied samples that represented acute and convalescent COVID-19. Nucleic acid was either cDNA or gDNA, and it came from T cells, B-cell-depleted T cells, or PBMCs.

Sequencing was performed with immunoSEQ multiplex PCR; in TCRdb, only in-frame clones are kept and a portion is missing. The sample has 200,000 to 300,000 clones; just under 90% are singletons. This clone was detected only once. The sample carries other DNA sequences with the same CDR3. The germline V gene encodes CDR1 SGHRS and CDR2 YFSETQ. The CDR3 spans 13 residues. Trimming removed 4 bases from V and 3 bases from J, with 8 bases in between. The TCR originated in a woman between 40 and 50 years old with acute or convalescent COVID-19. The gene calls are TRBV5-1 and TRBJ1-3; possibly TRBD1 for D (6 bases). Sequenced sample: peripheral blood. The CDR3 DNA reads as TGCGCCAGCAGCACGGACAGTGGAAACACCATATATTTT. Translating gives CASSTDSGNTIYF.